This T cell receptor (beta chain) was captured in a study of tumor and adjacent non-tumor tissue in lung cancer. This clonotype was seen at least ten times. TCRbeta libraries were built with three rounds of nested PCR, modified from ARM-PCR. TCRdb processed the multiplex PCR reads anew with MiXCR; each CDR3 protein has one entry. The table records tens of thousands of distinct CDR3 sequences, approximately 60% of them present only once. Germline CDR1 is MNHNS and CDR2 is SASEGT. The CDR3 length is 14 residues. The V and J ends lost 2 bases and 7 bases respectively, with 14 bases between them. The template was RNA from unsorted bulk tissue. This non-tumor lung sample came from over 3 cm beyond the tumor edge.

Input material: distant non-tumor lung tissue. The rearrangement uses TRBV6-1 and TRBJ2-5; D is uncertain. The sequence was collected from a woman in her thirties or forties with non-small cell lung cancer. Here the CDR3 DNA reads TGTGCCAGCAGTGAAATGGTGGCGAAGGGGACCCAGTACTTC. Its translation is CASSEMVAKGTQYF.